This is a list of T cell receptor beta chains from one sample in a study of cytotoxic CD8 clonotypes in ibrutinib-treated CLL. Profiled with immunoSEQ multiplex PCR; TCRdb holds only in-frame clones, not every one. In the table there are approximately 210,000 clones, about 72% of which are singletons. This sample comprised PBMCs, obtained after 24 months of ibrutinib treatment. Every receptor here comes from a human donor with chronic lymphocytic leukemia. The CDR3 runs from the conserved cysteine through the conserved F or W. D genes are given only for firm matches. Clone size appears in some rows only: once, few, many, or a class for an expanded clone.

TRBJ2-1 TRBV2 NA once TGTGCCACCCAGGGTTACAATGAGCAGTTCTTC CATQGYNEQFF
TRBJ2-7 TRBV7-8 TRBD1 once TGTGCCAGCAGCTTACAGGGGGCGAACTACGAGCAGTACTTC CASSLQGANYEQYF
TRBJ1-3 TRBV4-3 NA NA TGCGCCAGCAGCCAACCGGATGACACCATATATTTT CASSQPDDTIYF
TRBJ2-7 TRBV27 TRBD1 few TGTGCCAGCAGTTTAACAGGGGCCTACGAGCAGTACTTC CASSLTGAYEQYF
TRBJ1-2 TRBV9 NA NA TGTGCCAGCAGCCTACAGGGAGCTAACTATGGCTACACCTTC CASSLQGANYGYTF
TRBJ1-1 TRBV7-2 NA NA TGTGCCAGCAGCTTAGGGGGCACCACTGAAGCTTTCTTT CASSLGGTTEAFF
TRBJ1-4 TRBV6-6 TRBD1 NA TGTGCCAGCCGTAGGGGGGACAGTCGAGAGTTTTTT CASRRGDSREFF
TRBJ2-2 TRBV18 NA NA TGTGCCAGCTCACCACGCGGAACGAACACCGGGGAGCTGTTTTTT CASSPRGTNTGELFF
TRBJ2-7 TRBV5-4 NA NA TGTGCCAGCAGCTCCCGACAGGGAGGCTACGAGCAGTACTTC CASSSRQGGYEQYF
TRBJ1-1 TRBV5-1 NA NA TGCGCCAGCAGCCCCGGCGGTGTGGCCGGAGCCACTGAAGCTTTCTTT CASSPGGVAGATEAFF
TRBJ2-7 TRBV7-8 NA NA TGTGCCAGCAGCTTAGCACTCGACGAGCAGTACTTC CASSLALDEQYF
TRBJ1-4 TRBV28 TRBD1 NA TGTGCCAGCAGGTCGACAGGGATCTTGGGAAAACTGTTTTTT CASRSTGILGKLFF
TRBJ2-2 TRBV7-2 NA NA TGTGCCAGCAGCTTATTCCAAGCCGGGGAGCTGTTTTTT CASSLFQAGELFF
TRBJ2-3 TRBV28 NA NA TGTGCCAGCAGTCGCAGTGGGATAGATACGCAGTATTTT CASSRSGIDTQYF
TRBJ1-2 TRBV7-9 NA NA TGTGCCAGCAGCTTAGGCTGGGAGGCTGGCTACACCTTC CASSLGWEAGYTF
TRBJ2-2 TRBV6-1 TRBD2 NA TGTGCCAGCAGTGAACCTTTAGCGGGAGGCCTCACCGGGGAGCTGTTTTTT CASSEPLAGGLTGELFF
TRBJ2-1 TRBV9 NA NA TGTGCCAGCACCCGGGAGCCGCGTAATGAGCAGTTCTTC CASTREPRNEQFF
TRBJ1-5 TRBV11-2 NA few TGTGCCAGCAGCTTAACCAGGGGCAGTAATCAGCCCCAGCATTTT CASSLTRGSNQPQHF
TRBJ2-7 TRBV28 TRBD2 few TGTGCCAGCAGTTTTAGCGGGACGGTGTACGAGCAGTACTTC CASSFSGTVYEQYF
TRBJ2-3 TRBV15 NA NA TGTGCCACCAGCAGAGGCCCCGACACAGATACGCAGTATTTT CATSRGPDTDTQYF
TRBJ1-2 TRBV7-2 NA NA TGTGCCAGCAGCCGGGGACCGAATTTTGGCTACACCTTC CASSRGPNFGYTF
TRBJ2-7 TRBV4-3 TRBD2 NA TGCGCCAGCAGCCAAGATCCCCTAGCGGTACTCTACGAGCAGTACTTC CASSQDPLAVLYEQYF
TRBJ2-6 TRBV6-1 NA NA TGTGCCAGCCAGGAGGCTGGGGCCAACGTCCTGACTTTC CASQEAGANVLTF
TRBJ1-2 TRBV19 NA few TGTGCCAGTAGTATAGTGAGCGATTTCGGTGGCTACACCTTC CASSIVSDFGGYTF
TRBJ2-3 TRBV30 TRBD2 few TGTGCCTGGAGTGTTATGAGGACTAGCGGGATAACAGATACGCAGTATTTT CAWSVMRTSGITDTQYF
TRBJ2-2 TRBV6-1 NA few TGTGCCAGCAGTGAGGAGCGGGCCCTCGGGGAGCTGTTTTTT CASSEERALGELFF
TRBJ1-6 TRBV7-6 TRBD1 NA TGTGCCAGCAGCTTACTCGTGGGACAGGGGGCACGATCACCCCTCCACTTT CASSLLVGQGARSPLHF
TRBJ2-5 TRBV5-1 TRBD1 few TGCGCCACCCAGGGGGAACAGGGGTACGGGACCCAGTACTTC CATQGEQGYGTQYF